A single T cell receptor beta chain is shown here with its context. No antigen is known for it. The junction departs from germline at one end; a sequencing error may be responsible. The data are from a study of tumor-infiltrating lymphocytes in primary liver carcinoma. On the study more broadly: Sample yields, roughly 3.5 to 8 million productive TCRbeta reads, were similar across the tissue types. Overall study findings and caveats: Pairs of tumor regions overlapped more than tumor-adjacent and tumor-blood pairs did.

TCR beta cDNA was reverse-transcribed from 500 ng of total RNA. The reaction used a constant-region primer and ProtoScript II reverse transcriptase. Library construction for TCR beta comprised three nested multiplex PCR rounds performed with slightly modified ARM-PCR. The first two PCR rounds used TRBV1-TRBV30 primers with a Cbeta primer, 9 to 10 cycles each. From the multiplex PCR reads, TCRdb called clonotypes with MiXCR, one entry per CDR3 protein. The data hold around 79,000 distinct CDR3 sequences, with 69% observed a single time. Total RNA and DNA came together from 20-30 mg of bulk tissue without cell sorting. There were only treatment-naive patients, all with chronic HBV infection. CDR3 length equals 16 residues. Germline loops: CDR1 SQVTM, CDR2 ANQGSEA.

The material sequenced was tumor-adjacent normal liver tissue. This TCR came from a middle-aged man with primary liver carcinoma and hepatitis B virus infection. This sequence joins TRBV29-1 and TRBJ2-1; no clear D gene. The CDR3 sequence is CIVATLRPWSRQEQFF. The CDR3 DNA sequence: TGCATCGTCGCCACGCTTCGGCCTTGGTCTCGTCAAGAGCAATTCTTC.